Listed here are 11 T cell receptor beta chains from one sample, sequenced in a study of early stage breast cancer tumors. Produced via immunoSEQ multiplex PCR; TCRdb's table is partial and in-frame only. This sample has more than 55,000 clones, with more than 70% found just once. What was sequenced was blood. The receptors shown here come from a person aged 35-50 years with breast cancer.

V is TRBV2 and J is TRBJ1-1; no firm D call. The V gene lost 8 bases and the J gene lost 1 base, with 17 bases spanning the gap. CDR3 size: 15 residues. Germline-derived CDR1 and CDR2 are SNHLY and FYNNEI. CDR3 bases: TGTGCCAGCCGCTCGACCCTAGCGGGGAACACTGAAGCTTTCTTT. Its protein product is CASRSTLAGNTEAFF. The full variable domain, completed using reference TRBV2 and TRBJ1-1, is EPEVTQTPSHQVTQMGQEVILRCVPISNHLYFYWYRQILGQKVEFLVSFYNNEISEKSEIFDDQFSVERPDGSNFTLKIRSTKLEDSAMYFCASRSTLAGNTEAFFGQGTRLTVV.

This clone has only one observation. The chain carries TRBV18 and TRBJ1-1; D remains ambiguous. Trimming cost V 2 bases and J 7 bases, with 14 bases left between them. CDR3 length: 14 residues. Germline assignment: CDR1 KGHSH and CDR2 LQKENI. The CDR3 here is CASSPGGKANEAFF. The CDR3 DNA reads TGTGCCAGCTCACCAGGAGGAAAAGCTAATGAAGCTTTCTTT.

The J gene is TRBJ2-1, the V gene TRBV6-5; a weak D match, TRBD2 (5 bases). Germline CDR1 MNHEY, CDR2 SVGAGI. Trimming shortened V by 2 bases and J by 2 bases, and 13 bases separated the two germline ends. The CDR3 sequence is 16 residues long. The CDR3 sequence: CASSYLIGKTYNEQFF. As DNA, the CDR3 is TGTGCCAGCAGTTACCTGATCGGGAAGACCTACAATGAGCAGTTCTTC.

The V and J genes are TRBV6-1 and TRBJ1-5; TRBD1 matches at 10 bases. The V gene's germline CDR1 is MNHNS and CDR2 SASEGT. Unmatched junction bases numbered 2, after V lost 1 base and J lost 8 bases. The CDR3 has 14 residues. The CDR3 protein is CASSEGQGAEPQHF. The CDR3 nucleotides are TGTGCCAGCAGTGAAGGACAGGGGGCTGAGCCCCAGCATTTT.

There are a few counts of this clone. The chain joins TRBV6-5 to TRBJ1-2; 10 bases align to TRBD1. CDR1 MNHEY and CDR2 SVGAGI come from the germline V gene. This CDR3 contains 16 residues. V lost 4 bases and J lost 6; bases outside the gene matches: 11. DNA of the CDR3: TGTGCCAGCAGTTCCGGGACAGGGGCCAGCCTCCATGGCTACACCTTC. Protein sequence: CASSSGTGASLHGYTF.

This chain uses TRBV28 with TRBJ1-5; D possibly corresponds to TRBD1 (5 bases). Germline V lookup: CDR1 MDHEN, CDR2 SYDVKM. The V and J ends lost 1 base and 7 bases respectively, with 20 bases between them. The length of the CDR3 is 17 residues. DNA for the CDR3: TGTGCCAGCAGTTTATTGGACGTTTGGGGCAGGGACCAGCCCCAGCATTTT. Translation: CASSLLDVWGRDQPQHF.

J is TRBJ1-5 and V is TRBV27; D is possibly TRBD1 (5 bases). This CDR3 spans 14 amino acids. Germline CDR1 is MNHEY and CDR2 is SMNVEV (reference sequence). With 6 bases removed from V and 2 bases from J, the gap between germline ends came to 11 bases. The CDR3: CASRPRGGNQPQHF. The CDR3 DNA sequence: TGTGCCAGCAGGCCCCGGGGGGGCAATCAGCCCCAGCATTTT.

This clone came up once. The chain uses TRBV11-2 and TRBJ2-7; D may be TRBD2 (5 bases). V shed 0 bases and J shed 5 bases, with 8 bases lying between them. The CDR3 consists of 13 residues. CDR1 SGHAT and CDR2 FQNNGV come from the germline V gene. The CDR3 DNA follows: TGTGCCAGCAGCTTAGATCGTAGCGACGAGCAGTACTTC. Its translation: CASSLDRSDEQYF.

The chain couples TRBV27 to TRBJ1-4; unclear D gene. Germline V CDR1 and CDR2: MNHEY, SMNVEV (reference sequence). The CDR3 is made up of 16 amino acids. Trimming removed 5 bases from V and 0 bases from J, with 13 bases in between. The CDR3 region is CASSPYRWATNEKLFF. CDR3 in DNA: TGTGCCAGCAGTCCCTATCGGTGGGCAACTAATGAAAAACTGTTTTTT.

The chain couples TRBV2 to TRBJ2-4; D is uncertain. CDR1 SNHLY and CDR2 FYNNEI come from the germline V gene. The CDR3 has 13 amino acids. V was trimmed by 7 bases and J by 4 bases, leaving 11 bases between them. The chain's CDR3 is CASIKDWKNIQYF. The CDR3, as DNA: TGTGCCAGCATCAAAGACTGGAAAAACATTCAGTACTTC.

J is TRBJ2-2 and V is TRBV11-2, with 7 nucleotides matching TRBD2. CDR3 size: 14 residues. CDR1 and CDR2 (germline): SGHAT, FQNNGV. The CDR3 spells CATRGVVAAGELFF. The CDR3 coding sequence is TGTGCTACTCGGGGGGTTGTGGCGGCCGGGGAGCTGTTTTTT. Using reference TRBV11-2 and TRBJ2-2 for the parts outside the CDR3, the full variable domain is EAGVAQSPRYKIIEKRQSVAFWCNPISGHATLYWYQQILGQGPKLLIQFQNNGVVDDSQLPKDRFSAERLKGVDSTLKIQPAKLEDSAVYLCATRGVVAAGELFFGEGSRLTVL.